This record concerns one TCR beta chain sequence. These data are taken from a study of blood T cell repertoires in COVID-19. Across the study: Sources were T cells, B-cell-depleted T cells, or PBMCs; the material itself was cDNA or gDNA.

In the original workflow: Nucleated cell number was recorded as an estimate derived from reference gene primer amplification. Here immunoSEQ multiplex PCR was the method, and the copy in TCRdb shows in-frame clones only, minus some. V, J and clone size are taken as reported in that table, and D and trimming were inferred from the DNA itself. The sample gives some 150,000 clones, 85% to 90% of which show up once; about 1.6% is in the top ten. The TCR was taken from a woman aged 55-69 years with acute or convalescent COVID-19. The material sequenced was peripheral blood.

CDR3 sequence reads: CSVEGMLGGGYTF. DNA of the CDR3: TGCAGCGTTGAAGGGATGTTGGGAGGAGGCTACACCTTC. The chain employs TRBV29-1 and TRBJ1-2, with D unclear. CDR3 length equals 13 residues. The V gene's germline CDR1 is SQVTM and CDR2 ANQGSEA. The ends were cut back, 1 base at V and 8 bases at J, with 14 bases in the middle.